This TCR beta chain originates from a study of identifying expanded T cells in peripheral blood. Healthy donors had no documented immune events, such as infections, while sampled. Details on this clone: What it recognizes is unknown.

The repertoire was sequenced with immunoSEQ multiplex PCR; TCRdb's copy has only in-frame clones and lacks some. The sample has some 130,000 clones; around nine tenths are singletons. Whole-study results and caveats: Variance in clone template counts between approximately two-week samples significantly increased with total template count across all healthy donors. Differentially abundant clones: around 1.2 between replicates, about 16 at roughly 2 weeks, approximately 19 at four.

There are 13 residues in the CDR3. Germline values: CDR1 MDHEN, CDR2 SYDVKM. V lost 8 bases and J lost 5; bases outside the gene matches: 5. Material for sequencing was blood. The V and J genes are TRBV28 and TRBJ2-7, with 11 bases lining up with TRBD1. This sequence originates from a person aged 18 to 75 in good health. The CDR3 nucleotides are TGTGCCAGCTTAGGACAGGGGGCGAACGAGCAGTACTTC. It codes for CASLGQGANEQYF.